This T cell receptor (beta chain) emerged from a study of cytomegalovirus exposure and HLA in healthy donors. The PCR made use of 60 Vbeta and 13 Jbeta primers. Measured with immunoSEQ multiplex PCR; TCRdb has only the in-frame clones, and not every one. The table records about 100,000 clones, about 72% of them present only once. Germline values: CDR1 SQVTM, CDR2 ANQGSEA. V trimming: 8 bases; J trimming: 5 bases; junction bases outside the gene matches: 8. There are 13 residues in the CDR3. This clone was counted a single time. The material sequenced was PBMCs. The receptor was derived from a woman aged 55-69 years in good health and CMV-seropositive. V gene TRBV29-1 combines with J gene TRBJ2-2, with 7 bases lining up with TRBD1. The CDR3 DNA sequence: TGCAGCACGGGACAGACAACAACCGGGGAGCTGTTTTTT. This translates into CSTGQTTTGELFF.